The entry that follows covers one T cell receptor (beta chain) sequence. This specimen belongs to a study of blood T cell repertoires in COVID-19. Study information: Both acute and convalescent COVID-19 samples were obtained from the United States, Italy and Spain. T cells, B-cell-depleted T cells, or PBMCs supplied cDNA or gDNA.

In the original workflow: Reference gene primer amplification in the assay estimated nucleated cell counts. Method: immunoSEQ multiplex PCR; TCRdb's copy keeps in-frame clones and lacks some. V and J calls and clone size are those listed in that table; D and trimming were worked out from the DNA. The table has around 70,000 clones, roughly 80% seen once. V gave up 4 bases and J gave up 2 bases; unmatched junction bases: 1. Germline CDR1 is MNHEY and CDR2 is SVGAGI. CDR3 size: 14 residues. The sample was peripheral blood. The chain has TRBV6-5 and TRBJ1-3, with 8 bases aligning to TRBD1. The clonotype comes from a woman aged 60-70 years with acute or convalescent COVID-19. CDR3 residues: CASSSQGAGNTIYF. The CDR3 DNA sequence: TGTGCCAGCAGTTCACAGGGGGCTGGAAACACCATATATTTT.